This TCR beta chain derives from a study of blood T cell repertoires in COVID-19. On the study more broadly: PBMCs, B-cell-depleted T cells, or T cells were the source of the cDNA or gDNA that made up the material.

Only in-frame clones appear in the TCRdb table, and some are missing; sequencing was by immunoSEQ multiplex PCR. The repertoire includes some 62,000 clones, 88% of them detected once, and over 4% sits in the top ten. Germline-derived CDR1 and CDR2 are SGDLS and YYNGEE. This CDR3 region has 15 residues. Trimming cost V 3 bases and J 7 bases; bases outside gene matches: 11. Source material: peripheral blood. This TCR derives from a human donor in a cohort sampled during active COVID-19. The genes are TRBV9 and TRBJ1-1, with 8 bases that match TRBD1. CDR3 DNA sequence: TGTGCCAGCAGCGAACGGACAGGGCCTGGGAGTGAAGCTTTCTTT. This translates into CASSERTGPGSEAFF.